The present entry profiles one T cell receptor (beta chain) with its context. Germline V gene sequence: CDR1 SGHNT, CDR2 YENEEA. V lost 4 bases, J lost 1 base, and 10 bases lay in between. The CDR3 totals 14 residues. Repertoires were generated with immunoSEQ multiplex PCR, while TCRdb's copy carries only in-frame clones and drops some. The data contain roughly 450,000 clones, 90% of them singletons. These data are taken from a study of blood T cell repertoires in COVID-19. In the study overall: T cells, B-cell-depleted T cells, or PBMCs supplied cDNA or gDNA.

Participant reports of clinical history set cohort assignment. The clonotype was recovered from a man younger than 35 who had recovered from COVID-19. The rearrangement joins TRBV11-3 to TRBJ1-1; D may be TRBD1 (5 bases). Sequencing used PBMCs or T cells enriched from blood (not recorded which). The chain's CDR3 is CASSSRGKNTEAFF. CDR3 bases: TGTGCCAGCAGCTCCCGGGGGAAGAACACTGAAGCTTTCTTT.